The 11 T cell receptor beta chains below were found in one sample sequenced in a study of blood T cell repertoires in COVID-19. Some clones are missing from TCRdb's copy, which holds only in-frame ones; the method was immunoSEQ multiplex PCR. The table records fewer than 500,000 clones, around 87% of them present only once. The sequencing sample was made of PBMCs or T cells enriched from blood (not recorded which). These receptors all come from a woman aged 25 to 39 with acute COVID-19.

V gene TRBV7-8 combines with J gene TRBJ1-2; D is unresolved. Trimming cost V 1 base and J 4 bases, with 13 bases left between them. CDR1 and CDR2 (germline): SGHVS, FQNEAQ. This CDR3 has 15 amino acids. The CDR3 sequence is CASSLDGPVGYGYTF. The CDR3 coding sequence is TGTGCCAGCAGCTTAGATGGGCCTGTGGGCTATGGCTACACCTTC.

The CDR3, as DNA: TGTGCCAGCAGCTTAGCGGGACAGGGTGGAGATACGCAGTATTTT. Its translation: CASSLAGQGGDTQYF. This chain connects TRBV7-2 to TRBJ2-3, with TRBD1 matching 9 bases. CDR1 is SGHTA, CDR2 FQGNSA, per germline. This CDR3 is built from 15 residues. V lost 0 bases and J lost 5; bases outside the gene matches: 3.

J is TRBJ2-1 and V is TRBV4-3, with 14 bases identical to TRBD2. With V trimmed by 0 bases and J by 9 bases, 7 bases remained unmatched. From germline, CDR1 is LGHNA and CDR2 YSLEER. CDR3 length: 17 amino acids. CDR3: CASSQDSTSGGAGEQFF. The CDR3 nucleotides read TGCGCCAGCAGCCAAGATTCGACTAGCGGGGGGGCCGGTGAGCAGTTCTTC.

The V and J genes are TRBV18 and TRBJ1-5, with D possibly being TRBD1 (6 bases). This CDR3 is built from 13 residues. Germline V gene sequence: CDR1 KGHSH, CDR2 LQKENI. Trimming shortened V by 0 bases and J by 7 bases, and 7 bases separated the two germline ends. Here the CDR3 reads CASSPPQGQPQHF. The CDR3 DNA is TGTGCCAGCTCACCACCACAGGGCCAGCCCCAGCATTTT.

This chain uses TRBV7-2 with TRBJ1-2; perhaps TRBD1 as D (6 bases). The CDR3 consists of 14 residues. Trimming removed 1 base at V and 4 bases at J, with 10 bases between. From germline, CDR1 is SGHTA and CDR2 FQGNSA. CDR3 nucleotide sequence: TGTGCCAGCAGCTTAGACAGGGCGGGCTATGGCTACACCTTC. Its protein product is CASSLDRAGYGYTF. Filled out from reference TRBV7-2 and TRBJ1-2, the complete variable domain reads GAGVSQSPSNKVTEKGKDVELRCDPISGHTALYWYRQSLGQGLEFLIYFQGNSAPDKSGLPSDRFSAERTGGSVSTLTIQRTQQEDSAVYLCASSLDRAGYGYTFGSGTRLTVV.

The V and J genes are TRBV2 and TRBJ1-1; possibly TRBD1 for D (6 bases). Germline assignment: CDR1 SNHLY and CDR2 FYNNEI. This CDR3 is 12 amino acids long. The V gene lost 9 bases and the J gene lost 7 bases, with 15 bases spanning the gap. CDR3: CASIQGKGEAFF. The DNA of the CDR3 is TGTGCCAGTATACAGGGAAAGGGTGAAGCTTTCTTT.

The rearrangement joins TRBV28 to TRBJ1-6; 7 bases align to TRBD1. This CDR3 contains 15 residues. With V trimmed by 6 bases and J by 8 bases, 10 bases remained unmatched. The germline gives CDR1 MDHEN, CDR2 SYDVKM. The CDR3 loop is CASRATGLFDSPLHF. CDR3 sequence (DNA): TGTGCCAGCAGGGCGACAGGGCTATTCGATTCACCCCTCCACTTT.

The V call is TRBV27, the J call TRBJ1-2; no reliable D call. The CDR3 length is 14 residues. CDR1 is MNHEY, CDR2 SMNVEV, per germline (reference sequence). V dropped 6 bases and J dropped 2 bases, with 13 bases sitting between them. The CDR3 sequence is CASSLGEGNYGYTF. CDR3 sequence (DNA): TGTGCCAGCAGCCTCGGGGAGGGAAACTATGGCTACACCTTC.

The CDR3, as DNA: TGTGCCAGCAGTTTAAAGGACGGGGTTATCAATGAGCAGTTCTTC. Translation gives CASSLKDGVINEQFF. This chain joins TRBV27 and TRBJ2-1; weak D call: TRBD2 (5 bases). This CDR3 contains 15 residues. CDR1 and CDR2 (germline): MNHEY, SMNVEV (reference sequence). V was clipped by 2 bases and J by 6 bases, with 14 bases between them.

The chain combines TRBV2 with TRBJ1-3; D not certain. With 4 bases removed from V and 0 bases from J, the gap between germline ends came to 7 bases. The CDR3 sequence is 14 residues long. CDR1 SNHLY and CDR2 FYNNEI come from the germline V gene. As DNA, the CDR3 is TGTGCCAGCAGTGGTCATTCCTCTGGAAACACCATATATTTT. Encoded protein: CASSGHSSGNTIYF. Filled out from reference TRBV2 and TRBJ1-3, the complete variable domain reads EPEVTQTPSHQVTQMGQEVILRCVPISNHLYFYWYRQILGQKVEFLVSFYNNEISEKSEIFDDQFSVERPDGSNFTLKIRSTKLEDSAMYFCASSGHSSGNTIYFGEGSWLTVV.

The V gene is TRBV5-1, the J gene TRBJ2-3; 10 nucleotides align to TRBD1. The CDR3 is 17 residues long. Looked up from germline, CDR1 is SGHRS and CDR2 is YFSETQ. The junction had 11 bases not matched to a gene; V was cut back by 2 bases and J by 5 bases. CDR3 in amino acids: CASSFTRQGAPGDTQYF. The CDR3 nucleotides are TGCGCCAGCAGCTTCACCCGACAGGGGGCTCCCGGAGATACGCAGTATTTT.